What follows are 32 T cell receptor beta chains derived from one specimen sequenced in a study of high-grade serous ovarian cancer treatment subgroups. Tumor samples were taken before definitive surgery or chemotherapy. Clones were sequenced by immunoSEQ multiplex PCR, and TCRdb holds only the in-frame ones, with some missing. The sample holds over 5,000 clones; about four fifths are singletons and the top ten take approximately 6.1%. Sample: tumor tissue. The receptors were gathered from a human donor with high-grade serous ovarian cancer.

In its sample, this clone was seen once. The gene calls are TRBV5-4 and TRBJ1-1; no clear D gene. The CDR3 loop spans 16 amino acids. V shed 0 bases and J shed 4 bases, with 16 bases lying between them. Germline V CDR1 and CDR2: SGHNT, YYREEE (reference sequence). CDR3 region: CASSLGAGGRVTEAFF. As DNA, the CDR3 is TGTGCCAGCAGCTTGGGGGCAGGAGGTCGTGTCACTGAAGCTTTCTTT.

The chain has TRBV5-1 and TRBJ2-3, with 11 bases identical to TRBD2. This CDR3 is built from 16 residues. The V gene end was trimmed by 4 bases and the J gene end by 4 bases; junction bases not matched to a gene: 8. CDR1 is SGHRS and CDR2 is YFSETQ in the germline V gene. CDR3 sequence (DNA): TGCGCCAGCAGCCTAAATAGCGGGGGGGCCTCAGATACGCAGTATTTT. This encodes CASSLNSGGASDTQYF. The entire variable domain, with the rest obtained from reference TRBV5-1 and TRBJ2-3, is as follows: KAGVTQTPRYLIKTRGQQVTLSCSPISGHRSVSWYQQTPGQGLQFLFEYFSETQRNKGNFPGRFSGRQFSNSRSEMNVSTLELGDSALYLCASSLNSGGASDTQYFGPGTRLTVL.

This sequence joins TRBV15 and TRBJ2-7, with 7 bases aligning to TRBD1. The germline gives CDR1 LNHNV, CDR2 YYDKDF (reference sequence). With V trimmed by 8 bases and J by 1 base, 2 bases remained unmatched. The CDR3 totals 12 residues. The CDR3, as DNA: TGTGCCACCTCGGGACAGTCCTACGAGCAGTACTTC. Its protein is CATSGQSYEQYF. Based on the CDR3 plus reference TRBV15 and TRBJ2-7, the full variable domain is DAMVIQNPRYQVTQFGKPVTLSCSQTLNHNVMYWYQQKSSQAPKLLFHYYDKDFNNEADTPDNFQSRRPNTSFCFLDIRSPGLGDTAMYLCATSGQSYEQYFGPGTRLTVT.

The V gene is TRBV7-9, the J gene TRBJ1-6; D not certain. Trimming took 2 bases from V and 10 from J, leaving 9 bases between them. Germline lookup yields CDR1 SEHNR and CDR2 FQNEAQ (reference sequence). This CDR3 has 13 residues. CDR3 amino acids: CASSLQVSSPLHF. CDR3 coding DNA: TGTGCCAGCAGCTTACAGGTTTCATCACCCCTCCACTTT.

This chain connects TRBV2 to TRBJ2-7; 7 bases are shared with TRBD1. This CDR3 region has 12 residues. Trimming cost V 6 bases and J 3 bases; bases outside gene matches: 2. Germline CDR1 SNHLY, CDR2 FYNNEI. The DNA of the CDR3 is TGTGCCAGCAGGACAGGGTACTACGAGCAGTACTTC. Translated, it gives CASRTGYYEQYF.

This clone appeared once. This chain connects TRBV6-1 to TRBJ2-3, with 8 bases lining up with TRBD2. CDR1 and CDR2 (germline): MNHNS, SASEGT. V lost 1 base to trimming and J lost 2 bases; unmatched junction nucleotides: 5. The length of the CDR3 is 16 residues. The CDR3 is CASSEESGGPTDTQYF. The DNA for the CDR3 is TGTGCCAGCAGTGAAGAAAGCGGGGGCCCCACAGATACGCAGTATTTT.

The chain joins TRBV11-2 to TRBJ2-2; tentatively, D is TRBD1 (6 bases). The CDR3 is made up of 15 amino acids. Trimming cost V 4 bases and J 5 bases, with 14 bases left between them. Germline CDR1 is SGHAT and CDR2 is FQNNGV. This CDR3 reads CASSYGTPRTGELFF. DNA of the CDR3: TGTGCCAGCAGCTACGGGACACCGAGGACCGGGGAGCTGTTTTTT.

The rearrangement uses TRBV5-1 and TRBJ1-3, with a tentative D call TRBD1 (5 bases). This CDR3 spans 16 amino acids. The germline CDR1 and CDR2 sequences are SGHRS and YFSETQ. Trimming removed 0 bases from V and 2 bases from J, with 12 bases in between. The CDR3: CASSLAGVSTGNTIYF. The CDR3 DNA is TGCGCCAGCAGCTTGGCGGGGGTATCAACTGGAAACACCATATATTTT.

The V and J genes are TRBV7-2 and TRBJ1-4, with D possibly matching TRBD1 (6 bases). This CDR3 is 15 amino acids long. CDR1 SGHTA and CDR2 FQGNSA come from the germline V gene. V was trimmed by 7 bases and J by 5 bases, leaving 17 bases between them. CDR3: CASTPETGRNEKLFF. In nucleotides, the CDR3 is TGTGCCAGCACCCCAGAGACAGGAAGAAATGAAAAACTGTTTTTT.

This chain joins TRBV5-1 and TRBJ1-4; 8 bases are a match to TRBD1. Losses at the gene ends were 5 bases for V and 4 bases for J; bases not matched to a gene: 10. The CDR3 spans 16 residues. Germline CDR1 reads SGHRS; CDR2 reads YFSETQ. CDR3 in amino acids: CASSRDSGGVNEKLFF. CDR3 DNA: TGCGCCAGCAGTCGTGACTCAGGGGGCGTTAATGAAAAACTGTTTTTT.

This chain joins TRBV21-1 and TRBJ1-2; TRBD1 reflects the table's D call only, with no check against the DNA. TRBV21-1 is termed a pseudogene. The CDR3 sequence is 13 residues long. CDR3 sequence: CASSKDTNYGYTF. CDR3 DNA: TGTGCCAGCAGCAAAGACACTAACTATGGCTACACCTTC.

The V and J genes are TRBV11-3 and TRBJ2-3; tentative D call: TRBD1 (6 bases). With 1 base removed from V and 4 bases from J, the gap between germline ends came to 6 bases. Germline V CDR1 and CDR2: SGHNT, YENEEA. The CDR3 spans 13 residues. The CDR3 DNA reads as TGTGCCAGCAGCTTAGGACAGGCAGATACGCAGTATTTT. It yields the protein CASSLGQADTQYF.

The V and J genes are TRBV28 and TRBJ2-7; 8 nucleotides match TRBD1. From germline, CDR1 is MDHEN and CDR2 SYDVKM. The ends lost 1 base at V and 4 bases at J; junction bases unmatched: 9. The CDR3 totals 16 residues. The CDR3: CASSLFRTGLSYEQYF. Written as DNA, the CDR3 is TGTGCCAGCAGTTTATTTCGGACAGGGCTATCGTACGAGCAGTACTTC.

This rearrangement joins TRBV2 to TRBJ1-4; D is unclear. Trimming removed 5 bases from V and 7 bases from J, with 11 bases in between. The CDR3 has 13 residues. The germline CDR1 and CDR2 sequences are SNHLY and FYNNEI. The CDR3 sequence is CASSSKFGEKLFF. The CDR3 nucleotides are TGTGCCAGCAGTTCCAAGTTCGGTGAAAAACTGTTTTTT.

The chain uses TRBV5-1 and TRBJ2-5; TRBD1 or TRBD2 may be the D gene (6 bases each). The CDR3 length is 17 residues. Germline loops: CDR1 SGHRS, CDR2 YFSETQ. V lost 5 bases and J 0 bases, leaving 20 bases between the germline ends. The CDR3 nucleotides read TGCGCCAGCAGGTTGTTAGGGGGGACTCTCTACCAAGAGACCCAGTACTTC. Translation: CASRLLGGTLYQETQYF.

The chain couples TRBV13 to TRBJ1-6; D might be TRBD1 (5 bases). This CDR3 is 14 amino acids long. Trimming took off 7 bases at V and 5 bases at J, with 12 bases between the two ends. Germline CDR1 PRHDT, CDR2 FYEKMQ (reference sequence). CDR3 amino acids: CASNTGTHNSPLHF. CDR3 DNA sequence: TGTGCCAGCAACACCGGGACGCATAATTCACCCCTCCACTTT.

V is TRBV29-1 and J is TRBJ1-2; D remains ambiguous. The CDR3 has 11 residues. Trimming left V 5 bases short and J 4 bases short, with 8 bases between. Germline values: CDR1 SQVTM, CDR2 ANQGSEA. CDR3 sequence (DNA): TGCAGCGTTCTGGAGGGCTATGGCTACACCTTC. This gives the protein CSVLEGYGYTF.

The gene calls are TRBV5-4 and TRBJ1-1; TRBD1 matches at 9 bases. The CDR3 is made up of 16 amino acids. V trimming: 1 base; J trimming: 0 bases; junction bases outside the gene matches: 4. Germline V gene lookup returns CDR1 SGHNT and CDR2 YYREEE (reference sequence). As DNA, the CDR3 is TGTGCCAGCAGCTTGCTGGGACAGGGCATGAACACTGAAGCTTTCTTT. Its protein product is CASSLLGQGMNTEAFF.

The CDR3 sequence is CASSLVLGADITYNEQFF. The CDR3 nucleotides read TGTGCCAGCAGCTTGGTCCTGGGGGCGGATATCACCTACAATGAGCAGTTCTTC. The chain joins TRBV5-4 to TRBJ2-1; TRBD1 might be the D (6 bases). The CDR3 extends over 18 amino acids. Trimming took 0 bases from V and 2 from J, leaving 18 bases between them. Germline values: CDR1 SGHNT, CDR2 YYREEE (reference sequence).

The chain recombines TRBV13 with TRBJ1-3, with D possibly matching TRBD1 (5 bases). This CDR3 region has 14 residues. Germline V lookup: CDR1 PRHDT, CDR2 FYEKMQ (reference sequence). V shed 5 bases and J shed 2 bases, with 10 bases lying between them. This CDR3 reads CASSRTGPGNTIYF. As DNA, the CDR3 is TGTGCCAGCAGCCGTACAGGTCCTGGAAACACCATATATTTT. Full variable domain (missing parts from reference TRBV13 and TRBJ1-3): AAGVIQSPRHLIKEKRETATLKCYPIPRHDTVYWYQQGPGQDPQFLISFYEKMQSDKGSIPDRFSAQQFSDYHSELNMSSLELGDSALYFCASSRTGPGNTIYFGEGSWLTVV.

The chain joins TRBV5-6 to TRBJ2-3; a weak D match, TRBD2 (6 bases). V lost 3 bases to trimming and J lost 3 bases, with 23 bases between them. Germline CDR1 is SGHDT and CDR2 is YYEEEE. CDR3 length equals 18 residues. The CDR3 here is CASSSRTTTGGITDTQYF. CDR3 sequence (DNA): TGTGCCAGCAGCTCTCGGACTACCACGGGCGGGATTACAGATACGCAGTATTTT.

The chain carries TRBV19 and TRBJ2-5; maybe TRBD2 (7 bases). CDR1 and CDR2 (germline): LNHDA, SQIVND (reference sequence). The V and J ends lost 3 bases and 1 base respectively, with 12 bases between them. CDR3 length equals 15 residues. This CDR3 reads CASSMAGAPQETQYF. The CDR3 nucleotides are TGTGCCAGTAGTATGGCGGGGGCCCCCCAAGAGACCCAGTACTTC.

This clone was observed a few times. The chain combines TRBV2 with TRBJ2-5; D is undetermined. Trimming removed 5 bases from V and 5 bases from J, with 9 bases in between. Germline assignment: CDR1 SNHLY and CDR2 FYNNEI. There are 12 residues in the CDR3. The CDR3 coding sequence is TGTGCCAGCAGTTTTATCGAGGAGACCCAGTACTTC. This sequence encodes CASSFIEETQYF.

The genes are TRBV6-5 and TRBJ2-2; TRBD2 is a possible D gene (6 bases). V lost 4 bases to trimming and J lost 5 bases, with 14 bases between them. Germline V gives CDR1 MNHEY, CDR2 SVGAGI. The CDR3 has 15 residues. DNA for the CDR3: TGTGCCAGCAGTTCCTCCGGGGGAAGGACCGGGGAGCTGTTTTTT. Translated, it gives CASSSSGGRTGELFF.

This clone appeared a single time. The rearrangement links TRBV28 to TRBJ2-6, with a tentative D call TRBD2 (7 bases). The germline gives CDR1 MDHEN, CDR2 SYDVKM. The ends were cut back, 5 bases at V and 1 base at J, with 24 bases in the middle. The CDR3 has 20 residues. CDR3 DNA sequence: TGTGCCAGCAGTCCAGGGAGGGGGGCGCTTACGCTGTCTGGGGCCAACGTCCTGACTTTC. Protein: CASSPGRGALTLSGANVLTF. Filled out from reference TRBV28 and TRBJ2-6, the complete variable domain reads DVKVTQSSRYLVKRTGEKVFLECVQDMDHENMFWYRQDPGLGLRLIYFSYDVKMKEKGDIPEGYSVSREKKERFSLILESASTNQTSMYLCASSPGRGALTLSGANVLTFGAGSRLTVL.

This CDR3 is CASSQDAGQGADTQYF. The CDR3 DNA sequence: TGCGCCAGCAGCCAAGACGCGGGGCAAGGAGCCGATACGCAGTATTTT. This chain connects TRBV4-3 to TRBJ2-3; D is possibly TRBD2 (6 bases). V was pared by 0 bases and J by 6 bases, with 16 bases between. The germline CDR1 and CDR2 sequences are LGHNA and YSLEER. This CDR3 is built from 16 residues.

The rearrangement uses TRBV6-5 and TRBJ2-3; D not certain. Trimming removed 7 bases from V and 5 bases from J, with 13 bases in between. Per the germline V gene, CDR1 is MNHEY and CDR2 is SVGAGI. The CDR3 is made up of 13 amino acids. The CDR3 sequence is CASMVGPRDTQYF. Here the CDR3 DNA reads TGTGCCAGCATGGTAGGGCCGCGAGATACGCAGTATTTT.

The chain couples TRBV7-2 to TRBJ2-1; D assignment may be TRBD1 or TRBD2 (5 bases each). The V gene's germline CDR1 is SGHTA and CDR2 FQGNSA. The CDR3 totals 16 residues. V gave up 5 bases and J gave up 0 bases, with 14 bases separating them. CDR3 sequence (DNA): TGTGCCAGCAGCCCGTTGGGGGAGAGCTCCTACAATGAGCAGTTCTTC. Its protein is CASSPLGESSYNEQFF.

The rearrangement joins TRBV10-2 to TRBJ1-1, with D possibly being TRBD1 (5 bases). The CDR3 has 14 amino acids. Trimming took 5 bases from V and 4 from J, leaving 14 bases between them. Germline assignment: CDR1 WSHSY and CDR2 SAAADI. CDR3 bases: TGCGCCAGCAGTCTAAGACAGAGTTTCACTGAAGCTTTCTTT. It encodes CASSLRQSFTEAFF.

The CDR3 protein is CASGRNRDPANEQFF. The CDR3 DNA reads as TGTGCCAGTGGACGCAACCGGGACCCGGCCAATGAGCAGTTCTTC. This chain joins TRBV19 and TRBJ2-1; D is possibly TRBD1 or TRBD2 (5 bases each). The CDR3 extends over 15 amino acids. Germline values: CDR1 LNHDA, CDR2 SQIVND (reference sequence). Trimming left V 8 bases short and J 6 bases short, with 20 bases between.

The V and J genes are TRBV11-3 and TRBJ1-1; D remains ambiguous. The V and J ends lost 0 bases and 3 bases respectively, with 5 bases between them. The CDR3 contains 13 residues. Germline values: CDR1 SGHNT, CDR2 YENEEA. The CDR3 DNA reads as TGTGCCAGCAGCTTAGAATCGGACACTGAAGCTTTCTTT. Amino acids: CASSLESDTEAFF.

V gene TRBV27 combines with J gene TRBJ2-3; 11 nucleotides align to TRBD2. The CDR3 has 17 amino acids. The V gene's germline CDR1 is MNHEY and CDR2 SMNVEV (reference sequence). J was trimmed by 0 bases and V by 10 bases; bases with no gene match: 12. The CDR3 loop is CATRSLAGAASTDTQYF. The CDR3 DNA reads as TGTGCCACCCGTTCACTAGCGGGGGCCGCTAGCACAGATACGCAGTATTTT.